This TCR beta chain was recorded in a study of beta chain features in type 1 diabetes. As for the study in general: Sorted cells examined across all samples numbered around 99,000,000. The study, taken as a whole, reports: PCR might preferentially amplify shorter templates, equally in patients and controls. VDJ junctions in type 1 diabetes patients carried more deletions and fewer insertions.

Note on this clone: Its antigen is still unknown.

Reverse transcribing all isolated RNA meant expressed TCRB transcripts were sequenced. Profiling relied on immunoSEQ multiplex PCR, and the TCRdb table lists in-frame clones only, not all of them. The sample holds 150,000 to 200,000 clones, approximately 9% seen once. The CDR3 is 16 amino acids. One heparinised draw, averaging about 116 mL, was taken per donor. This sequence joins TRBV21-1 and TRBJ1-6. TRBV21-1 is noted as a pseudogene. This receptor was taken from a young woman in good health. Sequencing was performed on central memory CD4+ T cells from blood. The CDR3 region is CASSKGRVLGNSPLHF. As DNA, the CDR3 is TGTGCCAGCAGCAAAGGGAGGGTCCTAGGGAATTCACCCCTCCACTTT.